This T cell receptor beta chain was obtained from a study of neoadjuvant nivolumab and ipilimumab in lung cancer (dated by TCRdb to 2019 to 2021). Context from the whole study: Intravenous nivolumab was dosed at 3 mg/kg on days 1, 15 and 29, and in the combination arm ipilimumab 1 mg/kg was added on day 1 only. The primary trial endpoint was the major pathologic response (MPR) rate in the intention-to-treat population in each study arm. In the trial, more than 40 patients with operable NSCLC were treated, of whom some 23 were randomized to nivolumab monotherapy and about 21 to nivolumab plus ipilimumab. TCR repertoires were compared between pretherapy (baseline) peripheral blood and tumors resected at surgery after neoadjuvant immune checkpoint blockade. Matched pretherapy and resected tumor pairs were analyzed from seven patients, of whom four had been treated with nivolumab and three with nivolumab plus ipilimumab. Study-level results and caveats: TCR sequencing was performed in a small number of samples. No significant correlation was found between TCR clonality and pathologic tumor regression, and only one major-pathologic-response sample was available for the clonality analysis. From pretherapy to surgery, tumor T-cell richness and clonality went up in three of three dual-therapy tumors, versus only two of four nivolumab-treated tumors. Compared with tumor-adjacent uninvolved lung, resected tumors had greater TCR richness and clonality, and increases showed up in more of the dual-therapy-treated tumors. Richness in tumors resected after neoadjuvant therapy showed a positive correlation with pretherapy blood TCR richness (Spearman R = 0.82).

This clone is a singleton in its sample. Its antigen has not been determined. One base away there is no much larger clone; base qualities are not given. The sample's time point label, in plain terms: at surgical resection after neoadjuvant nivolumab +/- ipilimumab. Samples were obtained from the phase 2 randomized NEOSTAR trial, in which neoadjuvant nivolumab or nivolumab plus ipilimumab followed by surgery was tested in operable NSCLC. Libraries were built with the immunoSEQ multiplex PCR assay. The published analysis was carried out like this. Repertoires were summarized in terms of richness and clonality, and significantly expanded and contracted clones between pre- and post-therapy samples were identified. TCRdb's version of the immuneACCESS table is confined to in-frame rearrangements and falls short of the full clone set. An unresolved V gene accounts for under half of the shortfall where checked; the remainder is of unknown origin. That table supplies the V and J calls and clone size; D and trimming were determined from the DNA. The table for this sample lists about 27,000 clones; about 75% of them were counted only once. 15% to 20% of the sample rests with the top ten.

The sequence derives from an adult with non-small cell lung cancer. Sequencing used tumor tissue, obtained after neoadjuvant nivolumab, alone or with ipilimumab, at or shortly before surgery.

The DNA reads TGCGCCAGCAGCGTAACAAGTTTCAGTAACTATGGCTACACCTTC. This sequence encodes CASSVTSFSNYGYTF. Recombination joined TRBV5-1 with TRBJ1-2, with the D gene not confidently named. At the junction V is shortened by 4 bases and J by 1 base, with 14 bases in between. The CDR3 runs 15 residues from the cysteine to the phenylalanine. The only DNA kept is the CDR3, 45 bases in frame from the first base. Sequences SGHRS (CDR1) and YFSETQ (CDR2) are obtained from the germline V gene.